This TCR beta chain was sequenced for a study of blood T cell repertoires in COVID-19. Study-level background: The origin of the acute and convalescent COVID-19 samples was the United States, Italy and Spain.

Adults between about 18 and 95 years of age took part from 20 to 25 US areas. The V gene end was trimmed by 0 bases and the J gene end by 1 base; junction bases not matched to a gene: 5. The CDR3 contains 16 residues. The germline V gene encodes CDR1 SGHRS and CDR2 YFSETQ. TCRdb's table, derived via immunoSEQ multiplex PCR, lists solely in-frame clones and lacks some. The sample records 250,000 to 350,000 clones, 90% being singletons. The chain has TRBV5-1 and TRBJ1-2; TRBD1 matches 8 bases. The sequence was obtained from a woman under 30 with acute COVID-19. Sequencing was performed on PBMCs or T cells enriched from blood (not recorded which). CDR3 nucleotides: TGCGCCAGCAGCTTGGGCCGGGACAGGATTAACTATGGCTACACCTTC. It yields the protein CASSLGRDRINYGYTF.